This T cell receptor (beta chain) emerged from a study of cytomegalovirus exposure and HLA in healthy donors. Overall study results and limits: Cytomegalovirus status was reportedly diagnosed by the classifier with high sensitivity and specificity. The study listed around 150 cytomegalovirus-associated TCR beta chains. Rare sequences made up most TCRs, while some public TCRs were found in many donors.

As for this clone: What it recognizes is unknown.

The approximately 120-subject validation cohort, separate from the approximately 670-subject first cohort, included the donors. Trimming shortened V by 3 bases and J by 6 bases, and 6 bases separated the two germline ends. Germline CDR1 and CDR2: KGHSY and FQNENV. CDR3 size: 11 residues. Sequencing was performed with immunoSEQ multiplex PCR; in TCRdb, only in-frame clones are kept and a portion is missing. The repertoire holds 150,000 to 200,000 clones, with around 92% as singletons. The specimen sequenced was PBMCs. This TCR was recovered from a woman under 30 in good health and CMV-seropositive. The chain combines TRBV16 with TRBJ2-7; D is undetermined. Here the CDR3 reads CASSQWSEQYF. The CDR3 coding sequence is TGTGCCAGCAGCCAGTGGAGCGAGCAGTACTTC.